These T cell receptor beta chains were read from a single sample in a study of shared clonotypes between healthy human individuals. This table comes from immunoSEQ multiplex PCR, and its TCRdb copy is limited to in-frame clones, with some not included. Of nearly 1 million clones listed, over 60% were seen once; the top ten hold 1.5%. Sequencing was performed on memory CD4+ T cells sorted from blood. Receptors were obtained from a man between 18 and 29 years old in good health. Each CDR3 is given with its conserved first and last residue. Fields, in order: clone size, D gene, J gene, V gene, CDR3 protein, CDR3 DNA. The D gene is left open where the match is weak. Size is omitted from some rows. Given values are once, few, many or a class for expanded clones.

clone size: few; D gene: -; J gene: TRBJ1-4; V gene: TRBV5-4; CDR3 protein: CASSSTGQKLFF; CDR3 DNA: TGTGCCAGCAGCTCGACGGGGCAGAAACTGTTTTTT
clone size: many; D gene: TRBD1; J gene: TRBJ1-6; V gene: TRBV28; CDR3 protein: CASSSTGGDSPLHF; CDR3 DNA: TGTGCCAGCAGTTCGACAGGGGGAGACTCACCCCTCCACTTT
clone size: -; D gene: TRBD2; J gene: TRBJ2-1; V gene: TRBV14; CDR3 protein: CASSHHGLAGGSYNEQFF; CDR3 DNA: TGTGCCAGCAGCCACCACGGACTAGCGGGAGGTAGCTACAATGAGCAGTTCTTC
clone size: -; D gene: TRBD1; J gene: TRBJ2-7; V gene: TRBV13; CDR3 protein: CASSSRRDRGPGFLSYEQYF; CDR3 DNA: TGTGCCAGCAGCTCGAGGCGGGACAGGGGGCCGGGGTTTCTCTCCTACGAGCAGTACTTC
clone size: -; D gene: -; J gene: TRBJ1-5; V gene: TRBV5-5; CDR3 protein: CASSLEGFSNQPQHF; CDR3 DNA: TGTGCCAGCAGCTTGGAAGGGTTTAGCAATCAGCCCCAGCATTTT
clone size: few; D gene: TRBD2; J gene: TRBJ2-3; V gene: TRBV5-6; CDR3 protein: CASSSPWREGLNTDTQYF; CDR3 DNA: TGTGCCAGCAGCTCCCCGTGGCGGGAGGGCCTGAACACAGATACGCAGTATTTT
clone size: -; D gene: -; J gene: TRBJ2-7; V gene: TRBV30; CDR3 protein: CAWSVLSYEQYF; CDR3 DNA: TGTGCCTGGAGTGTACTCTCCTACGAGCAGTACTTC
clone size: many; D gene: -; J gene: TRBJ2-7; V gene: TRBV5-1; CDR3 protein: CASSLEQGTSYEQYF; CDR3 DNA: TGCGCCAGCAGCTTGGAGCAGGGAACCTCCTACGAGCAGTACTTC
clone size: -; D gene: TRBD1; J gene: TRBJ1-2; V gene: TRBV28; CDR3 protein: CASLSQGGDYGYTF; CDR3 DNA: TGTGCCAGCCTTTCCCAGGGGGGGGACTATGGCTACACCTTC
clone size: -; D gene: TRBD2; J gene: TRBJ2-3; V gene: TRBV4-1; CDR3 protein: CASSQEGLAGGPLFTQYF; CDR3 DNA: TGCGCCAGCAGCCAAGAGGGACTAGCGGGGGGGCCACTGTTTACGCAGTATTTT
clone size: few; D gene: -; J gene: TRBJ2-2; V gene: TRBV30; CDR3 protein: CAWSIGNTGELFF; CDR3 DNA: TGTGCCTGGAGTATCGGGAACACCGGGGAGCTGTTTTTT
clone size: -; D gene: -; J gene: TRBJ1-6; V gene: TRBV9; CDR3 protein: CASSSSNRENSPLHF; CDR3 DNA: TGTGCCAGCAGCTCATCAAACAGGGAAAATTCACCCCTCCACTTT
clone size: -; D gene: -; J gene: TRBJ2-1; V gene: TRBV2; CDR3 protein: CASSLDRVSYNEQFF; CDR3 DNA: TGTGCCAGCAGCCTCGACAGAGTCTCCTACAATGAGCAGTTCTTC
clone size: -; D gene: -; J gene: TRBJ2-2; V gene: TRBV2; CDR3 protein: CASSGPFSKSGELFF; CDR3 DNA: TGTGCCAGCAGTGGTCCGTTTTCTAAATCCGGGGAGCTGTTTTTT
clone size: -; D gene: TRBD2; J gene: TRBJ2-5; V gene: TRBV13; CDR3 protein: CASSLSQRGGHETQYF; CDR3 DNA: TGTGCCAGCAGCTTATCCCAGCGGGGGGGCCATGAGACCCAGTACTTC
clone size: -; D gene: -; J gene: TRBJ1-5; V gene: TRBV7-6; CDR3 protein: CASSLSGYQPQHF; CDR3 DNA: TGTGCCAGCAGCTTATCGGGATATCAGCCCCAGCATTTT
clone size: -; D gene: -; J gene: TRBJ2-7; V gene: TRBV20-1; CDR3 protein: CSAMTGYEQYF; CDR3 DNA: TGCAGTGCTATGACGGGCTACGAGCAGTACTTC
clone size: -; D gene: -; J gene: TRBJ2-3; V gene: TRBV27; CDR3 protein: CASSFGGGLTDTQYF; CDR3 DNA: TGTGCCAGCAGCTTCGGAGGAGGACTCACAGATACGCAGTATTTT
clone size: -; D gene: -; J gene: TRBJ2-1; V gene: TRBV29-1; CDR3 protein: CSVVGDSAYNEQFF; CDR3 DNA: TGCAGCGTTGTTGGTGACAGCGCTTACAATGAGCAGTTCTTC
clone size: -; D gene: -; J gene: TRBJ2-5; V gene: TRBV7-9; CDR3 protein: CASSSGVRGNLGETQYF; CDR3 DNA: TGTGCCAGCAGCTCAGGGGTTCGGGGAAACCTAGGGGAGACCCAGTACTTC
clone size: -; D gene: -; J gene: TRBJ2-1; V gene: TRBV11-2; CDR3 protein: CASSRMPGGTYNEQFF; CDR3 DNA: TGTGCCAGCAGCCGAATGCCAGGAGGCACCTACAATGAGCAGTTCTTC
clone size: -; D gene: TRBD1; J gene: TRBJ1-1; V gene: TRBV29-1; CDR3 protein: CSVERAGGRAFF; CDR3 DNA: TGCAGCGTTGAAAGGGCAGGGGGCAGGGCTTTCTTT
clone size: -; D gene: -; J gene: TRBJ1-2; V gene: TRBV6-6; CDR3 protein: CASSINGNYGYTF; CDR3 DNA: TGTGCCAGCAGCATAAACGGCAACTATGGCTACACCTTC
clone size: -; D gene: TRBD1; J gene: TRBJ2-3; V gene: TRBV27; CDR3 protein: CASRRQGYTDTQYF; CDR3 DNA: TGTGCCAGCAGGAGACAGGGTTACACAGATACGCAGTATTTT
clone size: few; D gene: -; J gene: TRBJ2-5; V gene: TRBV5-1; CDR3 protein: CASSEPLETQYF; CDR3 DNA: TGCGCCAGCAGCGAGCCACTCGAGACCCAGTACTTC
clone size: -; D gene: -; J gene: TRBJ1-2; V gene: TRBV6-6; CDR3 protein: CASSGGQYYGYTF; CDR3 DNA: TGTGCCAGCAGTGGTGGACAATACTATGGCTACACCTTC
clone size: few; D gene: -; J gene: TRBJ1-2; V gene: TRBV7-2; CDR3 protein: CASSLAGQGIDYGYTF; CDR3 DNA: TGTGCCAGCAGCTTAGCGGGCCAGGGTATCGACTATGGCTACACCTTC
clone size: -; D gene: -; J gene: TRBJ1-5; V gene: TRBV7-9; CDR3 protein: CASSLEGSTQPQHF; CDR3 DNA: TGTGCCAGCAGCTTAGAGGGCTCGACACAGCCCCAGCATTTT